This section outlines one T cell receptor (beta chain) sequence together with its context. This CDR3 has 15 amino acids. This entry is derived from a study of monozygotic twins with inflammatory bowel disease. The unique tags termed UMIs, each holding a 6-nucleotide sample barcode, were added by means of template switching. For each CDR3 protein, TCRdb gives one entry from its re-call of the 5' RACE reads, without DNA. This table holds approximately 200,000 distinct CDR3 sequences. The receptor's source is a human donor with ulcerative colitis or Crohn's disease, or a healthy co-twin of an affected twin (not recorded which). This chain connects TRBV12-3 or TRBV12-4 to TRBJ2-7; lacking DNA, the TRBD1 call made by TCRdb goes unchecked. Sequencing was carried out using blood. The CDR3 sequence is CASSFRTAFSYEQYF.